This T cell receptor (beta chain) was obtained from a study of beta chain features in type 1 diabetes. Findings and caveats of the study: Unsettled here was the matter of whether HLA type influences TCRB rearrangement. Moderate but significant shortening of TCRB CDR3s was recorded in all four CD4+ subsets from Type 1 diabetes patients.

This clone has just a few counts. What it binds is unknown. Germline CDR1 reads MGHRA; CDR2 reads YSYEKL. V gave up 8 bases and J gave up 1 base, with 14 bases separating them. The CDR3 length is 14 residues. All of the isolated RNA was reverse transcribed, so expressed TCRB transcripts were sequenced. Clones were read by immunoSEQ multiplex PCR, and TCRdb kept only the in-frame ones, dropping some. This sample has 200,000 to 250,000 clones, with 11% to 15% found just once. The TCR comes from a man under 40 with type 1 diabetes. Sequences were obtained from naive CD4+ T cells from blood. J is TRBJ1-1 and V is TRBV4-1, with D perhaps matching TRBD1 (6 bases). The CDR3 DNA follows: TGCGCCAGCGCGCGGGGGGCACAGAACACTGAAGCTTTCTTT. As protein: CASARGAQNTEAFF.